This T cell receptor beta chain was retrieved from a study of Graves' ophthalmopathy and Graves' hyperthyroidism. Excluded: other autoimmune disease, uncontrolled infection, pregnancy or lactation. This clonotype was counted at least ten times. The CDR3 loop spans 14 amino acids. Trimming cost V 4 bases and J 2 bases, with 11 bases left between them. Looked up from germline, CDR1 is SEHNR and CDR2 is FQNEAQ (reference sequence). Amplification of TCR beta CDR3 regions used RNA transcripts. Amplification began with first-round RT-PCR using HTBI primers, then second-round multiplex PCR was performed. TCRdb re-called the multiplex PCR reads through MiXCR, storing one row per CDR3 protein. The sample records 500,000 to 600,000 distinct CDR3 sequences, less than 40% being singletons.

The chain employs TRBV7-9 and TRBJ2-5; D is perhaps TRBD2 (6 bases). The clonotype comes from an adult man with Graves' hyperthyroidism. Sequencing was carried out using peripheral blood or thyroid tissue (not recorded which). For the CDR3, the DNA is TGTGCCAGCAGCTATCTAGCGAATCAAGAGACCCAGTACTTC. Protein sequence: CASSYLANQETQYF.